A single sample is the source of the 27 T cell receptor beta chains below, sequenced in a study of blood T cell repertoires in COVID-19. Method: immunoSEQ multiplex PCR; TCRdb's copy keeps in-frame clones and lacks some. Of under 300,000 clones in the sample, roughly 89% were seen once. Sequencing was performed on PBMCs or T cells enriched from blood (not recorded which). These receptors were obtained from a man aged 35 to 55 who had recovered from COVID-19.

The chain employs TRBV5-5 and TRBJ2-7, with 8 bases identical to TRBD1. CDR3 length: 16 amino acids. The germline V gene has CDR1 SGHKS and CDR2 YYEKEE (reference sequence). V shed 3 bases, J shed 3 bases, and the junction held 11 bases outside the gene matches. The CDR3 nucleotides read TGTGCCAGCAGCTCGAACCCCAGACAGGGGAACTACGAGCAGTACTTC. Its protein product is CASSSNPRQGNYEQYF.

The chain is built from TRBV5-1 and TRBJ2-1; the D gene is possibly TRBD1 (5 bases). V lost 3 bases, J lost 9 bases, and 16 bases lay in between. This CDR3 is 14 amino acids long. From germline, CDR1 is SGHRS and CDR2 YFSETQ. The CDR3 sequence: CASSSGASSGEQFF. CDR3 DNA sequence: TGCGCCAGCAGCTCTGGGGCTAGTTCGGGTGAGCAGTTCTTC.

This rearrangement joins TRBV27 to TRBJ2-1; the match to TRBD2 covers 15 bases. The CDR3 runs 14 residues. Per the germline V gene, CDR1 is MNHEY and CDR2 is SMNVEV (reference sequence). Losses at the gene ends were 6 bases for V and 9 bases for J; bases not matched to a gene: 3. The CDR3 sequence: CASRKGLAGGEQFF. The CDR3, as DNA: TGTGCCAGCAGGAAGGGACTAGCGGGAGGTGAGCAGTTCTTC.

Concerning this clone: In the same sample, other DNA sequences code for this CDR3. The CDR3 region is CASSFDRGEKLFF. In DNA, the CDR3 is TGTGCCAGCAGCTTCGACAGGGGAGAAAAACTGTTTTTT. The gene calls are TRBV7-9 and TRBJ1-4, with 8 positions matching TRBD1. The CDR3 runs 13 residues. V lost 3 bases and J lost 8; bases outside the gene matches: 2. Germline CDR1 and CDR2: SEHNR and FQNEAQ (reference sequence).

This chain uses TRBV27 with TRBJ1-6, with D possibly being TRBD1 (5 bases). The CDR3 totals 17 residues. Trimming took 3 bases from V and 0 from J, leaving 12 bases between them. Germline assignment: CDR1 MNHEY and CDR2 SMNVEV (reference sequence). The CDR3, as DNA: TGTGCCAGCAGTTTTGGCAGGGCGACCTCCTATAATTCACCCCTCCACTTT. Translation gives CASSFGRATSYNSPLHF.

This clone has only a few counts. V gene TRBV6-4 combines with J gene TRBJ2-2; TRBD2 matches 7 bases. This CDR3 spans 14 amino acids. Germline assignment: CDR1 MRHNA and CDR2 SNTAGT. The V gene end was trimmed by 2 bases and the J gene end by 3 bases; junction bases not matched to a gene: 0. CDR3 in amino acids: CASSDGRDTGELFF. The CDR3 DNA reads as TGTGCCAGCAGTGACGGGAGGGACACCGGGGAGCTGTTTTTT.

This clone was counted a single time. The gene calls are TRBV27 and TRBJ1-6; unclear D gene. CDR3 length equals 15 residues. The germline V gene encodes CDR1 MNHEY and CDR2 SMNVEV (reference sequence). V was clipped by 10 bases and J by 7 bases, with 20 bases between them. CDR3 bases: TGTGCCACCTCCCCCCTCAGGCAACCCAATTCACCCCTCCACTTT. Amino acids: CATSPLRQPNSPLHF.

On this clone: The sample contains more than one DNA sequence encoding this CDR3. The V and J genes are TRBV28 and TRBJ2-1; D ambiguous. The germline V gene has CDR1 MDHEN and CDR2 SYDVKM. V lost 2 bases, J lost 6 bases, and 11 bases lay in between. The CDR3 loop spans 14 amino acids. The CDR3 DNA is TGTGCCAGCAGTTTACTTGCTGGGCGCAATGAGCAGTTCTTC. Translated: CASSLLAGRNEQFF.

The chain uses TRBV6-5 and TRBJ1-4; 7 bases align to TRBD1. This CDR3 is built from 15 residues. Looked up from germline, CDR1 is MNHEY and CDR2 is SVGAGI. V lost 2 bases and J lost 4; bases outside the gene matches: 4. In DNA form, the CDR3 reads TGTGCCAGCAGTTACGTACAGGGGATTAATGAAAAACTGTTTTTT. Translated, it gives CASSYVQGINEKLFF.

The chain employs TRBV11-3 and TRBJ2-3, with D possibly matching TRBD1 (5 bases). V dropped 3 bases and J dropped 3 bases, with 13 bases sitting between them. The CDR3 runs 15 residues. The germline gives CDR1 SGHNT, CDR2 YENEEA. CDR3 DNA: TGTGCCAGCAGCTTTTACAGGTCTCTAACAGATACGCAGTATTTT. Its translation is CASSFYRSLTDTQYF.

The chain carries TRBV24-1 and TRBJ2-5; 7 bases fit TRBD2. CDR1 KGHDR and CDR2 SFDVKD come from the germline V gene. CDR3 length equals 14 residues. V was pared by 7 bases and J by 1 base, with 5 bases of the junction left unmatched. CDR3 nucleotide sequence: TGTGCCACCAGCGAACTAGCGTCCCAAGAGACCCAGTACTTC. Amino acid sequence: CATSELASQETQYF.

The chain combines TRBV5-1 with TRBJ2-7, with a tentative D call TRBD2 (6 bases). This CDR3 is built from 17 residues. Germline CDR1 reads SGHRS; CDR2 reads YFSETQ. Between the trimmed V and J ends, which lost 4 bases and 3 bases, there was a span of 23 bases. CDR3 residues: CASSTTPGGFPYYEQYF. The DNA for the CDR3 is TGCGCCAGCAGCACCACCCCCGGAGGGTTTCCTTACTACGAGCAGTACTTC. The complete variable domain, with remaining parts taken from reference TRBV5-1 and TRBJ2-7, reads KAGVTQTPRYLIKTRGQQVTLSCSPISGHRSVSWYQQTPGQGLQFLFEYFSETQRNKGNFPGRFSGRQFSNSRSEMNVSTLELGDSALYLCASSTTPGGFPYYEQYFGPGTRLTVT.

This chain uses TRBV18 with TRBJ2-5; 10 nucleotides align to TRBD1. With V trimmed by 6 bases and J by 5 bases, 9 bases remained unmatched. Germline CDR1 and CDR2: KGHSH and LQKENI. The CDR3 is made up of 15 amino acids. The CDR3 DNA sequence: TGTGCCAGCTCCCAAGAAATGGACAGGGGGGAGACCCAGTACTTC. Its protein is CASSQEMDRGETQYF. The variable domain in full, with the rest retrieved from reference TRBV18 and TRBJ2-5, is NAGVMQNPRHLVRRRGQEARLRCSPMKGHSHVYWYRQLPEEGLKFMVYLQKENIIDESGMPKERFSAEFPKEGPSILRIQQVVRGDSAAYFCASSQEMDRGETQYFGPGTRLLVL.

The chain couples TRBV7-2 to TRBJ1-4; 7 bases fit TRBD1. CDR1 and CDR2 from the germline V gene are SGHTA and FQGNSA. The V gene end was trimmed by 1 base and the J gene end by 3 bases; junction bases not matched to a gene: 2. This CDR3 has 15 amino acids. The CDR3 bases are TGTGCCAGCAGCTTAGGGCAGGGGGCTAATGAAAAACTGTTTTTT. Protein: CASSLGQGANEKLFF.

This chain uses TRBV5-5 with TRBJ2-5; 7 bases are a match to TRBD1. The germline V gene encodes CDR1 SGHKS and CDR2 YYEKEE (reference sequence). The CDR3 sequence is 14 residues long. The V gene end was trimmed by 0 bases and the J gene end by 5 bases; junction bases not matched to a gene: 4. The CDR3 nucleotides read TGTGCCAGCAGCTTGGGACAGGGTAGGGAGACCCAGTACTTC. This codes for CASSLGQGRETQYF.

A single count supports this clone. The genes are TRBV14 and TRBJ2-3; D remains ambiguous. The CDR3 is 15 residues long. Looked up from germline, CDR1 is SGHDN and CDR2 is FVKESK. V was pared by 3 bases and J by 1 base, with 11 bases between. For the CDR3, the DNA is TGTGCCAGCAGCCAGTTAATTGGGCGCACAGATACGCAGTATTTT. Amino acid sequence: CASSQLIGRTDTQYF.

The chain combines TRBV5-1 with TRBJ2-2; the D is unclear. CDR1 SGHRS and CDR2 YFSETQ come from the germline V gene. Trimming cost V 0 bases and J 4 bases, with 13 bases left between them. The CDR3 is 16 amino acids. The CDR3 here is CASSLEGWARTGELFF. The CDR3 bases are TGCGCCAGCAGCTTGGAAGGCTGGGCTCGCACCGGGGAGCTGTTTTTT.

The V call is TRBV27, the J call TRBJ2-3, with D perhaps matching TRBD2 (5 bases). Germline loops: CDR1 MNHEY, CDR2 SMNVEV (reference sequence). The CDR3 is 15 amino acids. The V gene lost 4 bases and the J gene lost 1 base, with 12 bases spanning the gap. The CDR3 sequence is CASSSSRRGTDTQYF. CDR3 nucleotides: TGTGCCAGCAGTTCTAGCCGCCGAGGCACAGATACGCAGTATTTT.

V is TRBV7-8 and J is TRBJ2-7; weak D call: TRBD1 (6 bases). The germline CDR1 and CDR2 sequences are SGHVS and FQNEAQ. Trimming removed 1 base from V and 2 bases from J, with 18 bases in between. This CDR3 region has 17 residues. The CDR3 protein is CASSLGTIRDKTYEQYF. The CDR3 DNA reads TGTGCCAGCAGCTTAGGTACTATACGGGACAAGACCTACGAGCAGTACTTC.

The chain recombines TRBV5-1 with TRBJ1-1, with TRBD1 matching over 9 bases. The J segment lost 2 bases and the V segment lost 6 bases, leaving 5 bases of the junction unmatched. Germline V CDR1 and CDR2: SGHRS, YFSETQ. The CDR3 is made up of 14 amino acids. The CDR3 DNA follows: TGCGCCAGCATTCAGACAGGGGGTAACACTGAAGCTTTCTTT. Its protein product is CASIQTGGNTEAFF.

The chain couples TRBV6-5 to TRBJ1-1; the D gene is possibly TRBD1 (6 bases). The CDR3 covers 13 residues. The germline V gene encodes CDR1 MNHEY and CDR2 SVGAGI. Trimming removed 9 bases at V and 2 bases at J, with 13 bases between. The CDR3 DNA follows: TGTGCCAGTAGTCGGACAGCCAACACTGAAGCTTTCTTT. It codes for CASSRTANTEAFF.

This sequence joins TRBV11-1 and TRBJ1-5; D may be TRBD1 (6 bases). V was pared by 4 bases and J by 8 bases, with 12 bases between. Germline CDR1 and CDR2: SGHAT and FQDESV (reference sequence). This CDR3 is built from 13 residues. In nucleotides, the CDR3 is TGTGCCAGCAGCTCCACAGGGTTGGAGCCCCAGCATTTT. This codes for CASSSTGLEPQHF. The whole variable domain, remainder taken from reference TRBV11-1 and TRBJ1-5, is EAEVAQSPRYKITEKSQAVAFWCDPISGHATLYWYRQILGQGPELLVQFQDESVVDDSQLPKDRFSAERLKGVDSTLKIQPAELGDSAMYLCASSSTGLEPQHFGDGTRLSIL.

This chain uses TRBV28 with TRBJ2-5; 9 bases match TRBD2. The CDR3 covers 18 residues. Looked up from germline, CDR1 is MDHEN and CDR2 is SYDVKM. The V segment lost 5 bases and the J segment 5 bases; nucleotides outside the gene matches: 18. For the CDR3, the DNA is TGTGCCAGCAGTCCTCGGGAGTTAGCGGGAGACCGTGGGGAGACCCAGTACTTC. Protein product: CASSPRELAGDRGETQYF.

The chain joins TRBV6-6 to TRBJ2-2; D is ambiguous. CDR3 size: 12 residues. V shed 8 bases and J shed 7 bases, with 11 bases lying between them. From germline, CDR1 is MNHNY and CDR2 SVGAGI (reference sequence). The CDR3 region is CASRVGGGELFF. The CDR3 coding sequence is TGTGCCAGCCGGGTTGGCGGCGGGGAGCTGTTTTTT.

This clone was seen just once. The V call is TRBV7-2, the J call TRBJ2-2; D not certain. The CDR3 runs to 13 residues. From germline, CDR1 is SGHTA and CDR2 FQGNSA. V was trimmed by 5 bases and J by 8 bases, leaving 12 bases between them. The CDR3 protein is CASSPVLFGELFF. The CDR3 DNA follows: TGTGCCAGCAGCCCAGTCTTGTTTGGGGAGCTGTTTTTT.

V usage is TRBV6-2 or TRBV6-3 and J usage is TRBJ1-4, with TRBD1 as a possible D gene (6 bases). Germline V lookup: CDR1 MNHEY, CDR2 SVGEGT. V was pared by 6 bases and J by 5 bases, with 13 bases between. The CDR3 is 14 residues long. CDR3 sequence (DNA): TGTGCCAGCAGCAACGGACAGTTCAATGAAAAACTGTTTTTT. It translates to CASSNGQFNEKLFF.

In this sample, this clone turned up a few times. The V gene is TRBV10-3, the J gene TRBJ1-5; D call uncertain. Germline CDR1 is ENHRY and CDR2 is SYGVKD. The CDR3 has 13 amino acids. V was pared by 8 bases and J by 0 bases, with 8 bases between. DNA of the CDR3: TGTGCCATCCAACAGTATAGCAATCAGCCCCAGCATTTT. Translating it yields CAIQQYSNQPQHF.